Below, one T cell receptor beta chain is given with its context. Its antigen specificity is not known. No much larger clonotype is one base removed from it; base qualities were not supplied. The CDR3 goes from the cysteine to the phenylalanine over 16 residues. Of all the DNA, just the CDR3 is kept, 48 bases in frame from base 1. According to the germline V gene (reference sequence), CDR1 reads MNHNY and CDR2 reads SVGAGI. At the junction V is shortened by 6 bases and J by 3 bases; bases outside the gene matches: 8. This sample was included in a study of blood T cells in healthy people across ages (dated by TCRdb to the mid-2010s). Context from the whole study: In model experiments, template switching captured about one uniquely barcoded TCR beta cDNA molecule for every two T cells. Four age groups were formed from the donors: young (average approximately 17 years), middle-aged (approximately 39), aged (around 68) and long-lived (around 82). The study analyzed two additional independent replicas of 1 million unique cDNA reads from the same blood draw for two donors, one aged 18 to 30 and one aged 80 or older. Using deep sequencing normalized with unique cDNA molecular identifiers, the study measured how TCR beta repertoire diversity changes with age. To avoid experimental bias, donors of different ages were distributed randomly across sequencing lanes. Here is what the overall study found, with its caveats: Since profiling was done on bulk unsorted PBMCs, naive and antigen-experienced compartments could not be conclusively compared. Because donor CMV infection status was unknown, age-related changes in expanded clonotypes were potentially confounded. Compared with the aged group, more naive CD4+ T cells, fewer expanded clones and increased TCR diversity were shown by the long-lived group, suggesting age selection. Total diversity estimates from one million sequenced T cells were considered lower bounds and underestimates. Observed TCR beta diversity per million T cells fell roughly linearly with age, and a significant reduction was already apparent by age about 38. The percentage of naive T cells measured by flow cytometry correlated strongly with observed TCR beta diversity.

The roughly 39 donors, aged 6 to 90 years, were systemically healthy Caucasian individuals from Russia. Each donor gave approximately 10 milliliters of peripheral blood, collected into EDTA-treated Vacutainer tubes. Ficoll-Paque density-gradient centrifugation was used to isolate PBMCs, with at least 7 million per sample. Trizol reagent was used to extract total RNA from the PBMCs, yielding at least 5 micrograms per sample. For every donor, flow cytometry on a PBMC aliquot measured the percentage of naive CD45RAhigh/CD27high T cells. The library came from 5' RACE. Sequencing was carried out with an Illumina HiSeq 2500. A second PCR of roughly 7 to 11 cycles was performed with a sample-barcoded 5' primer and a J-beta primer mix. A template-switch 5' adaptor carrying 12 random nucleotides introduced a unique molecular identifier onto each TCR beta cDNA molecule. Each sample yielded at least 2.5 million CDR3-containing paired-end reads. First-strand cDNA synthesis was performed from all RNA using the Mint cDNA synthesis kit, with priming by a TRBC-specific oligonucleotide. All cDNA was treated with uracil-DNA glycosylase and then went through a first 18-cycle PCR with the universal primers M1SS and BC2_uni_R. In the authors' own workflow: For normalization, 1 million high-quality reads were randomly selected from each sample, with every read carrying a distinct molecular identifier. Reads sharing molecular identifiers were discarded rather than binned into consensus sequences. MiTCR, with a Q25 quality threshold and the strictest error-elimination algorithm, was used for CDR3 identification, clonotype clustering and error correction. A nonparametric unseen species model with Euler transformation was used to estimate lower-bound total TCR beta diversity. TCRdb passed the public sequencing reads through fastp at Q25 and MiXCR, retaining productive beta sequences. One record per CDR3 amino acid sequence lists the most common genes and DNA. These V and J calls rely on TCRdb rather than the paper's analysis. Here the sample has 1.5 million to 2 million distinct CDR3 sequences; 40% to 55% occur a single time. The top ten hold around 2.1% of the sample.

This receptor chain uses TRBV6-6 and TRBJ2-1, with TRBD1 identical over 10 junction bases. The sequenced material came from blood. The TCR sequence derives from a woman between 40 and 55 years old in good health. The CDR3 region has the sequence CASRVGDRGGYNEQFF. The DNA sequence reads TGTGCCAGCAGAGTTGGGGACAGGGGCGGCTACAATGAGCAGTTCTTC.